This record covers a single TCR beta chain. Its antigen is as yet unknown. The PCR ran on 60 Vbeta and 13 Jbeta primers. The protocol was immunoSEQ multiplex PCR, while the TCRdb copy is restricted to in-frame clones and leaves out a portion. Here the sample spans more than 200,000 clones, under 80% being singletons. This sample stems from a study of cytomegalovirus exposure and HLA in healthy donors. Study outcomes and limitations: HLA allele associations emerged for roughly 17,000 TCR beta sequences in a later analysis, at 0.05 false discovery rate.

The CDR3 sequence is 12 residues long. The germline V gene has CDR1 LNHDA and CDR2 SQIVND (reference sequence). V lost 7 bases and J lost 8, with 14 bases in between. The sequence derives from a girl aged 2-10 years in good health and CMV-seronegative. Sample: PBMCs. The rearrangement uses TRBV19 and TRBJ1-2, with a weak D call TRBD1 (6 bases). The CDR3 region is CASTSQGWGYTF. CDR3 coding DNA: TGTGCCAGTACCTCACAGGGATGGGGCTACACCTTC.